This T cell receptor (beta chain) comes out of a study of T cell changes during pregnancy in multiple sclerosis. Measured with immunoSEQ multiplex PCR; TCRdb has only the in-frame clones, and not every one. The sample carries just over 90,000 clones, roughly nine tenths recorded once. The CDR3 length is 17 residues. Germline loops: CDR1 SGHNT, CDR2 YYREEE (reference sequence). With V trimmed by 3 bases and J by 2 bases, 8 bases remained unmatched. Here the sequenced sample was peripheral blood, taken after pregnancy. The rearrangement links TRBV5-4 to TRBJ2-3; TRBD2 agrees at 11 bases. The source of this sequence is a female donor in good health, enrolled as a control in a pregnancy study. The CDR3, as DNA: TGTGCCAGCAGCTCGCCCTCACTAGCGGGAGTCACAGATACGCAGTATTTT. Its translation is CASSSPSLAGVTDTQYF. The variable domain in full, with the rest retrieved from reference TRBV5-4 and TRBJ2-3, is ETGVTQSPTHLIKTRGQQVTLRCSSQSGHNTVSWYQQALGQGPQFIFQYYREEENGRGNFPPRFSGLQFPNYSSELNVNALELDDSALYLCASSSPSLAGVTDTQYFGPGTRLTVL.